The clone carrying this TCR beta chain was seen repeatedly, ten times or more. Unique molecular identifiers were incorporated when the TCRbeta library was constructed. MiXCR was run by TCRdb on the PCR reads, yielding one entry per CDR3 protein. The sample has around 380,000 distinct CDR3 sequences, roughly 11% seen once. This entry comes from a study of T-cell reconstitution after alpha-beta-depleted transplantation in children. The clonotype was recovered from a human donor who donated a stem cell graft to a child with acute myeloid leukemia. Sample: PBMCs from the stem cell graft donor, taken from the stem cell graft.

In DNA form, the CDR3 reads TGTGCCAGCAGCCCCTCGGGGGGTAGCAATCAGCCCCAGCATTTT. Translated: CASSPSGGSNQPQHF. The V call is TRBV12-3 or TRBV12-4, the J call TRBJ1-5; D possibly corresponds to TRBD1 (5 bases). V dropped 6 bases and J dropped 0 bases, with 12 bases sitting between them. The CDR3 totals 15 residues.